Presented here are 25 T cell receptor beta chains from one specimen sequenced in a study of blood T cell repertoires in COVID-19. The assay was immunoSEQ multiplex PCR, and TCRdb's table has in-frame clones only and misses some. Altogether around 250,000 clones are present, 84% being singletons, with the ten largest covering 7.5% to 9%. The sample was peripheral blood. The receptors were sampled from a human donor in a cohort sampled during active COVID-19.

V usage is TRBV6-5 and J usage is TRBJ2-5; tentatively, D is TRBD1 (6 bases). Germline V gene lookup returns CDR1 MNHEY and CDR2 SVGAGI. The V and J ends lost 7 bases and 3 bases respectively, with 15 bases between them. The CDR3 consists of 14 residues. The CDR3 DNA is TGTGCCAGCATGTCTTCTCCAGGGGAAGAGACCCAGTACTTC. As protein: CASMSSPGEETQYF.

The chain combines TRBV9 with TRBJ1-4; D possibly corresponds to TRBD1 (5 bases). Trimming removed 3 bases from V and 4 bases from J, with 10 bases in between. This CDR3 contains 14 residues. Germline V gene data show CDR1 as SGDLS and CDR2 as YYNGEE. The CDR3 protein is CASSAFGGNEKLFF. In DNA, the CDR3 is TGTGCCAGCAGCGCCTTCGGGGGTAATGAAAAACTGTTTTTT. The full variable domain, its missing parts supplied by reference TRBV9 and TRBJ1-4, is DSGVTQTPKHLITATGQRVTLRCSPRSGDLSVYWYQQSLDQGLQFLIQYYNGEERAKGNILERFSAQQFPDLHSELNLSSLELGDSALYFCASSAFGGNEKLFFGSGTQLSVL.

V gene TRBV10-3 combines with J gene TRBJ2-4, with D possibly matching TRBD1 (6 bases). The germline gives CDR1 ENHRY, CDR2 SYGVKD. There are 15 residues in the CDR3. Between the trimmed V and J ends, which lost 5 bases and 0 bases, there was a span of 11 bases. CDR3 nucleotides: TGTGCCATCAGTTCGACAGGACTAGCCAAAAACATTCAGTACTTC. Its translation: CAISSTGLAKNIQYF.

This rearrangement joins TRBV6-5 to TRBJ2-2, with D perhaps matching TRBD1 (6 bases). This CDR3 is 14 amino acids long. Germline-derived CDR1 and CDR2 are MNHEY and SVGAGI. Deletions cut 2 bases from V and 4 bases from J, with 8 bases between. CDR3: CASSYGGGTGELFF. The CDR3 bases are TGTGCCAGCAGTTACGGGGGCGGCACCGGGGAGCTGTTTTTT.

The chain carries TRBV4-3 and TRBJ2-5; possibly TRBD2 for D (5 bases). This CDR3 is built from 15 residues. In germline, CDR1 is LGHNA, CDR2 YSLEER. Trimming shortened V by 1 base and J by 7 bases, and 16 bases separated the two germline ends. CDR3 DNA sequence: TGCGCCAGCAGCCAAGGGGTCGCGAATGCGGGGACCCAGTACTTC. Protein sequence: CASSQGVANAGTQYF.

This clone was seen a single time. This rearrangement joins TRBV5-6 to TRBJ2-7; the D gene is possibly TRBD2 (6 bases). From germline, CDR1 is SGHDT and CDR2 YYEEEE. V lost 0 bases, J lost 2 bases, and 15 bases lay in between. The CDR3 loop spans 16 amino acids. CDR3 region: CASSLDPGGRAYEQYF. CDR3 bases: TGTGCCAGCAGCTTGGACCCCGGAGGGCGCGCCTACGAGCAGTACTTC.

V is TRBV7-6 and J is TRBJ2-5; the match to TRBD2 covers 10 bases. Germline-derived CDR1 and CDR2 are SGHVS and FNYEAQ. Trimming took 5 bases from V and 5 from J; bases not matched to a gene: 8. The CDR3 is 15 amino acids. CDR3 region: CASSAKAGGEETQYF. CDR3 bases: TGTGCCAGCAGCGCTAAAGCGGGGGGGGAGGAGACCCAGTACTTC.

The V gene is TRBV7-9, the J gene TRBJ2-2, with D possibly TRBD2 on 5 matching bases. V was trimmed by 6 bases and J by 7 bases, leaving 18 bases between them. The CDR3 has 15 residues. The V gene's germline CDR1 is SEHNR and CDR2 FQNEAQ (reference sequence). CDR3 in DNA: TGTGCCAGCAGTTCTGGGAGCAGTGCGTACGGGGAGCTGTTTTTT. Encoded protein: CASSSGSSAYGELFF. Using reference TRBV7-9 and TRBJ2-2 for the parts outside the CDR3, the full variable domain is DTGVSQNPRHKITKRGQNVTFRCDPISEHNRLYWYRQTLGQGPEFLTYFQNEAQLEKSRLLSDRFSAERPKGSFSTLEIQRTEQGDSAMYLCASSSGSSAYGELFFGEGSRLTVL.

This clone was seen only once. This chain connects TRBV15 to TRBJ2-5; no clear D gene. CDR1 is LNHNV, CDR2 YYDKDF, per germline (reference sequence). The ends were cut back, 0 bases at V and 4 bases at J, with 9 bases in the middle. The CDR3 sequence is 14 residues long. DNA for the CDR3: TGTGCCACCAGCAGAGAAGGAGCCACAGAGACCCAGTACTTC. This sequence encodes CATSREGATETQYF. Full variable domain (remainder filled in from reference TRBV15 and TRBJ2-5): DAMVIQNPRYQVTQFGKPVTLSCSQTLNHNVMYWYQQKSSQAPKLLFHYYDKDFNNEADTPDNFQSRRPNTSFCFLDIRSPGLGDTAMYLCATSREGATETQYFGPGTRLLVL.

V and J are TRBV2 and TRBJ1-1; D is unclear. The CDR3 extends over 13 amino acids. The V gene's germline CDR1 is SNHLY and CDR2 FYNNEI. V was pared by 10 bases and J by 2 bases, with 14 bases between. The CDR3 bases are TGTGCCACCATACTCGTCATAAACACTGAAGCTTTCTTT. This encodes CATILVINTEAFF.

The V gene is TRBV24-1, the J gene TRBJ2-2; D remains unclear. The CDR3 extends over 13 amino acids. Germline CDR1 is KGHDR and CDR2 is SFDVKD. Between the trimmed V and J ends, which lost 6 bases and 0 bases, there was a span of 4 bases. CDR3 in amino acids: CATSLPNTGELFF. CDR3 coding DNA: TGTGCCACCAGTCTTCCGAACACCGGGGAGCTGTTTTTT.

The chain has TRBV9 and TRBJ2-5, with TRBD2 matching over 9 bases. CDR1 is SGDLS, CDR2 YYNGEE, per germline. V was pared by 3 bases and J by 4 bases, with 7 bases of the junction left unmatched. The length of the CDR3 is 15 residues. The CDR3 sequence: CASSAHLAGSETQYF. Here the CDR3 DNA reads TGTGCCAGCAGCGCCCATCTAGCGGGGTCAGAGACCCAGTACTTC.

V and J are TRBV6-1 and TRBJ1-1; D unresolved. V was pared by 2 bases and J by 3 bases, with 19 bases between. CDR3 size: 17 residues. Germline CDR1 reads MNHNS; CDR2 reads SASEGT. The CDR3 DNA reads TGTGCCAGCAGTGAATTTCCTTCGGGGTCGAGGGACACTGAAGCTTTCTTT. Protein product: CASSEFPSGSRDTEAFF.

V gene TRBV29-1 combines with J gene TRBJ2-5, with 9 bases fitting TRBD1. CDR3 length equals 15 residues. Trimming took 6 bases from V and 5 from J; bases not matched to a gene: 13. Germline V gene sequence: CDR1 SQVTM, CDR2 ANQGSEA. The CDR3 protein is CSVAGTGYAGETQYF. The CDR3 region has the DNA TGCAGCGTCGCCGGGACAGGGTATGCGGGGGAGACCCAGTACTTC.

The rearrangement joins TRBV12-3 or TRBV12-4 to TRBJ2-7; D is perhaps TRBD2 (6 bases). The CDR3 covers 13 residues. Trimming removed 6 bases from V and 6 bases from J, with 15 bases in between. CDR3 loop: CASSRAGQAEQYF. DNA for the CDR3: TGTGCCAGCAGCCGCGCGGGGCAGGCCGAGCAGTACTTC.

The V gene is TRBV6-1, the J gene TRBJ2-7; 8 positions match TRBD2. The V and J ends lost 6 bases and 2 bases, in that order; junction bases with no gene match: 9. The CDR3 has 15 amino acids. The germline V gene encodes CDR1 MNHNS and CDR2 SASEGT. The CDR3 protein is CASSLDGSGTYEQYF. As DNA, the CDR3 is TGTGCCAGCAGCCTGGATGGTAGCGGGACCTACGAGCAGTACTTC.

This clone was observed at least ten times. The CDR3, as DNA: TGTGCCAGCAGCATGACAGGGGCTATGAACACTGAAGCTTTCTTT. This translates into CASSMTGAMNTEAFF. This sequence joins TRBV5-5 and TRBJ1-1; TRBD1 matches 8 bases. V was pared by 4 bases and J by 0 bases, with 5 bases of the junction left unmatched. This CDR3 has 15 amino acids. From germline, CDR1 is SGHKS and CDR2 YYEKEE (reference sequence).

The rearrangement joins TRBV11-3 to TRBJ2-1; 12 bases fit TRBD2. V lost 4 bases and J lost 4; bases outside the gene matches: 2. Germline CDR1 reads SGHNT; CDR2 reads YENEEA. The CDR3 has 15 amino acids. The CDR3 DNA reads as TGTGCCAGCAGCTGGGGGACTAGCGGGTACAATGAGCAGTTCTTC. Translating it yields CASSWGTSGYNEQFF.

This clone was counted many times. The J gene is TRBJ1-4, the V gene TRBV7-9; TRBD1 matches at 9 bases. J gave up 1 base and V 3 bases, and 0 bases lay outside the gene matches. CDR3 length equals 15 residues. CDR1 is SEHNR, CDR2 FQNEAQ, per germline (reference sequence). The CDR3 DNA follows: TGTGCCAGCAGCTTGACAGGGGGAACTAATGAAAAACTGTTTTTT. This sequence encodes CASSLTGGTNEKLFF.

The table lists this clone with a few counts. The chain links TRBV5-1 to TRBJ1-2; 7 nucleotides align to TRBD1. Germline V gene data show CDR1 as SGHRS and CDR2 as YFSETQ. This CDR3 has 15 residues. With V trimmed by 7 bases and J by 2 bases, 11 bases remained unmatched. The DNA for the CDR3 is TGCGCCAGCTATAACTCAGGGGGTAGGAACTATGGCTACACCTTC. It yields the protein CASYNSGGRNYGYTF. The full variable domain, its missing parts supplied by reference TRBV5-1 and TRBJ1-2, is KAGVTQTPRYLIKTRGQQVTLSCSPISGHRSVSWYQQTPGQGLQFLFEYFSETQRNKGNFPGRFSGRQFSNSRSEMNVSTLELGDSALYLCASYNSGGRNYGYTFGSGTRLTVV.

Points on this clone: The same CDR3 is also encoded by other DNA sequences in this sample. The gene calls are TRBV4-1 and TRBJ2-3; D unclear. Trimming took 0 bases from V and 0 from J, leaving 7 bases between them. CDR1 is MGHRA and CDR2 is YSYEKL in the germline V gene. The CDR3 length is 15 residues. CDR3: CASSQDRVSTDTQYF. CDR3 sequence (DNA): TGCGCCAGCAGCCAAGATAGAGTTAGCACAGATACGCAGTATTTT.

Points on this clone: Additional DNA sequences in this sample encode the identical CDR3. The chain couples TRBV7-3 to TRBJ1-1; D is unresolved. The V gene's germline CDR1 is SGHTA and CDR2 FQGTGA. This CDR3 has 13 amino acids. The V gene lost 3 bases and the J gene lost 1 base, with 6 bases spanning the gap. The CDR3 coding sequence is TGTGCCAGCAGCTTGAGCCAGAACACTGAAGCTTTCTTT. Its translation is CASSLSQNTEAFF.

V and J are TRBV11-3 and TRBJ2-1; 12 bases align to TRBD2. CDR3 length: 17 amino acids. Germline V gene sequence: CDR1 SGHNT, CDR2 YENEEA. After removal of 2 bases from V and 2 bases from J, the junction contained 4 bases not matched to a gene. DNA for the CDR3: TGTGCCAGCAGCTTATCACTAGCGGGGGGAACCTACAATGAGCAGTTCTTC. Translated: CASSLSLAGGTYNEQFF.

This clone was seen a few times. This CDR3 reads CASSAGTGAYEQYF. The CDR3 DNA reads as TGCGCCAGCAGCGCCGGGACAGGGGCCTACGAGCAGTACTTC. The chain employs TRBV4-3 and TRBJ2-7; 10 nucleotides align to TRBD1. Germline V gene sequence: CDR1 LGHNA, CDR2 YSLEER. J was trimmed by 2 bases and V by 5 bases; bases with no gene match: 3. The CDR3 has 14 amino acids.

This clone was seen only a few times. The chain has TRBV4-1 and TRBJ1-1; weak D call: TRBD1 (5 bases). Trimming cost V 1 base and J 4 bases, with 13 bases left between them. The CDR3 contains 15 residues. Germline V CDR1 and CDR2: MGHRA, YSYEKL. The CDR3 coding sequence is TGCGCCAGCAGCCAAGCAATTAGTGGGGCCACTGAAGCTTTCTTT. Amino acid sequence: CASSQAISGATEAFF.